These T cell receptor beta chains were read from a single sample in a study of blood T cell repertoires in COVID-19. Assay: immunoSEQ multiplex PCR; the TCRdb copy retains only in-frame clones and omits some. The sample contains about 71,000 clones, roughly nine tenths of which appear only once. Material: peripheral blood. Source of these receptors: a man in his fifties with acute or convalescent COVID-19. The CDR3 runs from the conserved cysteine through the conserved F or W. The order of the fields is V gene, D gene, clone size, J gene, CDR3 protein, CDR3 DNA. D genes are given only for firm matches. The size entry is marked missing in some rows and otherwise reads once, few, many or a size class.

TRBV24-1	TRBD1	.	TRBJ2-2	CATSDLLGTETTGELFF	TGTGCCACCAGTGATTTGCTAGGGACAGAAACCACCGGGGAGCTGTTTTTT
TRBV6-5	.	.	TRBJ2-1	CASMQRGGRNEQFF	TGTGCCAGCATGCAGCGTGGGGGCCGCAATGAGCAGTTCTTC
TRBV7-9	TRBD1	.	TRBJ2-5	CASSPPGQGARETQYF	TGTGCCAGCAGCCCCCCGGGACAGGGGGCGCGGGAGACCCAGTACTTC
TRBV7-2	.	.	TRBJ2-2	CASSFSRGNTGELFF	TGTGCCAGCAGCTTTAGTCGCGGGAACACCGGGGAGCTGTTTTTT
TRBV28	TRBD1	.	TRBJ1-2	CASRSRGDRANYGYTF	TGTGCCAGCAGATCTCGAGGGGACAGGGCTAACTATGGCTACACCTTC
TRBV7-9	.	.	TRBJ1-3	CASSLDNWGGRNTIYF	TGTGCCAGCAGCCTGGACAACTGGGGAGGGAGAAACACCATATATTTT
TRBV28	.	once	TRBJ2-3	CASSPRNWRGTDTQYF	TGTGCCAGCAGTCCACGGAATTGGCGGGGCACAGATACGCAGTATTTT
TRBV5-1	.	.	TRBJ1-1	CASSLDRLGTEAFF	TGCGCCAGCAGCTTGGACAGGTTGGGGACTGAAGCTTTCTTT
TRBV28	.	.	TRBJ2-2	CASSPTGIITGELFF	TGTGCCAGCAGTCCTACAGGGATCATCACCGGGGAGCTGTTTTTT
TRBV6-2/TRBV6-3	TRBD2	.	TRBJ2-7	CASSYSSGRYEQYF	TGTGCCAGCAGTTACAGTAGCGGGAGATACGAGCAGTACTTC
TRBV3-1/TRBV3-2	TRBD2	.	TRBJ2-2	CASSPRALAGVTGELFF	TGTGCCAGCAGCCCCCGTGCCCTAGCGGGAGTTACCGGGGAGCTGTTTTTT
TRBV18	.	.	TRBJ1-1	CASSPLGSDEAFF	TGTGCCAGCTCACCTTTGGGCAGTGATGAAGCTTTCTTT
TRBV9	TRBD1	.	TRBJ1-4	CASSDTTGADEKLFF	TGTGCCAGCAGCGACACCACAGGGGCGGATGAAAAACTGTTTTTT
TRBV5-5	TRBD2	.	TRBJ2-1	CASSQGTSGNEQFF	TGTGCCAGCAGTCAAGGGACTAGCGGCAATGAGCAGTTCTTC
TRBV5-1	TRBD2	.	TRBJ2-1	CASSSGLAGEGEQFF	TGCGCCAGCAGCTCGGGACTAGCGGGAGAGGGAGAGCAGTTCTTC
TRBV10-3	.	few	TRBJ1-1	CAIREDGLQPTYF	TGTGCCATCAGAGAAGACGGACTCCAACCAACTTACTTT
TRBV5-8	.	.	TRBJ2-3	CASSSPPNTDTQYF	TGTGCCAGCAGCTCTCCACCTAACACAGATACGCAGTATTTT
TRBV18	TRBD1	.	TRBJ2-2	CASSPGTGNTGELFF	TGTGCCAGCTCACCTGGGACAGGCAACACCGGGGAGCTGTTTTTT
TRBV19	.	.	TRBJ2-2	CASSHLQGWGNTGELFF	TGTGCCAGTAGCCATTTACAGGGCTGGGGAAACACCGGGGAGCTGTTTTTT
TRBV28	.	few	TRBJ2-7	CASSLSGGLTYEQYF	TGTGCCAGCAGTTTATCGGGCGGGCTTACCTACGAGCAGTACTTC
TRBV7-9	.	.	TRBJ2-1	CASSGSGNEQFF	TGTGCCAGCAGCGGAAGCGGAAACGAGCAGTTCTTC
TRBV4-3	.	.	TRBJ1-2	CASSQEQGVEDGYTF	TGCGCCAGCAGCCAAGAACAGGGCGTGGAGGATGGCTACACCTTC
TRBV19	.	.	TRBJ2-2	CASSIGNTGELFF	TGTGCCAGTAGTATCGGGAACACCGGGGAGCTGTTTTTT
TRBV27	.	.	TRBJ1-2	CASSLTGSYGYTF	TGTGCCAGCAGTCTTACAGGGTCGTATGGCTACACCTTC
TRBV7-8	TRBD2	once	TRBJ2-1	CASSLVGSGRAHEQFF	TGTGCCAGCAGCCTAGTCGGTAGCGGGAGGGCTCATGAGCAGTTCTTC
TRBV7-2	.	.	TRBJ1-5	CASSPSDSDQPQHF	TGTGCCAGCAGCCCAAGTGACTCAGATCAGCCCCAGCATTTT
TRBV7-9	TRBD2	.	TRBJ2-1	CASSGGGLAGVDNEQFF	TGTGCCAGCAGCGGAGGTGGACTAGCGGGAGTGGACAATGAGCAGTTCTTC
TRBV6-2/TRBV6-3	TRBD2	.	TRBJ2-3	CASSYSGRNTDTQYF	TGTGCCAGCAGTTATAGCGGGAGGAACACAGATACGCAGTATTTT
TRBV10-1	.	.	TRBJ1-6	CASASGWLPYNSPLHF	TGCGCCAGCGCTAGCGGATGGTTACCCTATAATTCACCCCTCCACTTT
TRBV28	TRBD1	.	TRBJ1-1	CASIMLDRGRRTEAFF	TGTGCCAGCATCATGTTGGACAGGGGGCGGAGGACTGAAGCTTTCTTT
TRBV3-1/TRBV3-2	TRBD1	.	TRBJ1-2	CASSSRDRGHGYTF	TGTGCCAGCAGCTCCCGGGACAGGGGGCACGGCTACACCTTC
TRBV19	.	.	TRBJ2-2	CASSGGSGTFTGELFF	TGTGCCAGTAGTGGGGGATCCGGGACATTCACCGGGGAGCTGTTTTTT
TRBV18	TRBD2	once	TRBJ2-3	CASSPPAAGSMDTQYF	TGTGCCAGCTCACCACCGGCAGCGGGGTCAATGGATACGCAGTATTTT
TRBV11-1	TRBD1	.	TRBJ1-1	CASSLILTGPSSEAFF	TGTGCCAGCAGCTTAATCTTGACAGGGCCAAGCTCTGAAGCTTTCTTT
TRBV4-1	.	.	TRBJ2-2	CASSQGDANTGELFF	TGCGCCAGCAGCCAAGGCGATGCGAACACCGGGGAGCTGTTTTTT
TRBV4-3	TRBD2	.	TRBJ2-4	CASSQDKRAGGWLAKNIQYF	TGCGCCAGCAGCCAAGATAAGAGAGCGGGAGGGTGGCTAGCCAAAAACATTCAGTACTTC
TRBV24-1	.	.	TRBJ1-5	CATSDPGENQPQHF	TGTGCCACCAGTGACCCGGGGGAGAATCAGCCCCAGCATTTT
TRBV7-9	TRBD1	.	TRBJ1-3	CASSSGTGPGGNTIYF	TGTGCCAGCAGCTCCGGGACAGGGCCGGGAGGAAACACCATATATTTT
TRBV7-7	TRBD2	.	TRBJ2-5	CASSPLAQETQYF	TGTGCTAGCAGCCCACTAGCGCAAGAGACCCAGTACTTC
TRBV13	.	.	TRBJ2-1	CASSLGGFNNEQFF	TGTGCCAGCAGCTTGGGGGGATTCAACAATGAGCAGTTCTTC
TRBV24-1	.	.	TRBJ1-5	CATSDFGGSQPQHF	TGTGCCACCAGTGATTTTGGTGGGAGTCAGCCCCAGCATTTT
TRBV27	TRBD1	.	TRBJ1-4	CASSPSRQGATNEKLFF	TGTGCCAGCAGCCCCTCTAGGCAGGGGGCAACTAATGAAAAACTGTTTTTT
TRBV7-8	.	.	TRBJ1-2	CASSLEEGYGYTF	TGTGCCAGCAGCTTAGAAGAGGGTTATGGCTACACCTTC
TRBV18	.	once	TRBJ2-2	CASSPWEQGTGELFF	TGTGCCAGCTCACCATGGGAACAGGGAACCGGGGAGCTGTTTTTT
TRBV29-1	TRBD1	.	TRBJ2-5	CSAGGHQETQYF	TGCAGCGCAGGGGGCCACCAAGAGACCCAGTACTTC
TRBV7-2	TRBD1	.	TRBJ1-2	CASSFGGAGGSYGYTF	TGTGCCAGCAGCTTTGGGGGGGCAGGGGGCTCTTATGGCTACACCTTC
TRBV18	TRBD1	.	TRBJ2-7	CASSPVGQTSYEQYF	TGTGCCAGCTCACCTGTGGGACAGACCTCCTACGAGCAGTACTTC
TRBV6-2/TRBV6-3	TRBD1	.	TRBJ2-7	CASSYSRQGEAITYEQYF	TGTGCCAGCAGTTACTCGCGACAGGGGGAAGCGATAACCTACGAGCAGTACTTC
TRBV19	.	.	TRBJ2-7	CASSMAGLLGEQYF	TGTGCCAGTAGTATGGCGGGCCTCCTGGGCGAGCAGTACTTC
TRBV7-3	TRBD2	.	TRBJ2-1	CASSLLAGVEQFF	TGTGCCAGCAGCTTACTAGCGGGAGTTGAGCAGTTCTTC
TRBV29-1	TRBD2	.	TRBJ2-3	CSVESPRLAGRYTQYF	TGCAGCGTTGAATCCCCCCGGCTAGCGGGGCGATATACGCAGTATTTT
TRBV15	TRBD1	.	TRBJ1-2	CATSRDGNRGYGYTF	TGTGCCACCAGCAGAGATGGGAACAGGGGTTACGGCTACACCTTC
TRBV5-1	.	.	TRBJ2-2	CASSLIGEYTGELFF	TGCGCCAGCAGCCTCATAGGGGAATACACCGGGGAGCTGTTTTTT
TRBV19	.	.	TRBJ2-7	CASSIDEDYEQYF	TGTGCCAGTAGTATAGACGAGGACTACGAGCAGTACTTC
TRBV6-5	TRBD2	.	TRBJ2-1	CASRQGLAGNEQFF	TGTGCCAGCAGGCAGGGACTAGCGGGTAATGAGCAGTTCTTC
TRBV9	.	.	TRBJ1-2	CASSVDGSGTSKGGYTF	TGTGCCAGCAGCGTAGACGGATCCGGGACAAGCAAGGGTGGCTACACCTTC
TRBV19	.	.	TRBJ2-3	CASSPRTASTDTQYF	TGTGCCAGTAGTCCAAGGACAGCTAGCACAGATACGCAGTATTTT